The T cell receptor (beta chain) described here comes from a study of blood T cells in healthy people across ages. Overall study context: For every two T cells, template switching captured about one barcoded beta molecule. Whole-study results and caveats: Naive T cell percentage showed a strong correlation with TCR beta diversity.

V was shortened by 4 bases and J by 11 bases, with 11 bases between the two germline ends. The CDR3 length is 12 residues. CDR1 MNHNY and CDR2 SVGAGI come from the germline V gene (reference sequence). On this clonotype: Its antigen is unidentified.

Using a J-beta primer mix together with a sample-barcoded 5' primer, a second PCR was run for about 6 to 12 cycles. Each cDNA molecule was tagged by a template-switch adaptor that had 12 random nucleotides. Individual samples furnished no less than 2.5 million CDR3-containing paired-end reads apiece. In TCRdb, the 5' RACE reads were re-called with MiXCR into one record per CDR3 protein. The profile covers hundreds of thousands of distinct CDR3 sequences, with about 52% appearing a single time and roughly a third taken by the ten largest. Sequences were obtained from blood. This clonotype originated in an older woman in good health. The chain uses TRBV6-6 and TRBJ1-4; the D gene is possibly TRBD1 (6 bases). Here the CDR3 DNA reads TGTGCCAGCAGTTTTGACAGGCAGAAACTGTTTTTT. This gives the protein CASSFDRQKLFF.